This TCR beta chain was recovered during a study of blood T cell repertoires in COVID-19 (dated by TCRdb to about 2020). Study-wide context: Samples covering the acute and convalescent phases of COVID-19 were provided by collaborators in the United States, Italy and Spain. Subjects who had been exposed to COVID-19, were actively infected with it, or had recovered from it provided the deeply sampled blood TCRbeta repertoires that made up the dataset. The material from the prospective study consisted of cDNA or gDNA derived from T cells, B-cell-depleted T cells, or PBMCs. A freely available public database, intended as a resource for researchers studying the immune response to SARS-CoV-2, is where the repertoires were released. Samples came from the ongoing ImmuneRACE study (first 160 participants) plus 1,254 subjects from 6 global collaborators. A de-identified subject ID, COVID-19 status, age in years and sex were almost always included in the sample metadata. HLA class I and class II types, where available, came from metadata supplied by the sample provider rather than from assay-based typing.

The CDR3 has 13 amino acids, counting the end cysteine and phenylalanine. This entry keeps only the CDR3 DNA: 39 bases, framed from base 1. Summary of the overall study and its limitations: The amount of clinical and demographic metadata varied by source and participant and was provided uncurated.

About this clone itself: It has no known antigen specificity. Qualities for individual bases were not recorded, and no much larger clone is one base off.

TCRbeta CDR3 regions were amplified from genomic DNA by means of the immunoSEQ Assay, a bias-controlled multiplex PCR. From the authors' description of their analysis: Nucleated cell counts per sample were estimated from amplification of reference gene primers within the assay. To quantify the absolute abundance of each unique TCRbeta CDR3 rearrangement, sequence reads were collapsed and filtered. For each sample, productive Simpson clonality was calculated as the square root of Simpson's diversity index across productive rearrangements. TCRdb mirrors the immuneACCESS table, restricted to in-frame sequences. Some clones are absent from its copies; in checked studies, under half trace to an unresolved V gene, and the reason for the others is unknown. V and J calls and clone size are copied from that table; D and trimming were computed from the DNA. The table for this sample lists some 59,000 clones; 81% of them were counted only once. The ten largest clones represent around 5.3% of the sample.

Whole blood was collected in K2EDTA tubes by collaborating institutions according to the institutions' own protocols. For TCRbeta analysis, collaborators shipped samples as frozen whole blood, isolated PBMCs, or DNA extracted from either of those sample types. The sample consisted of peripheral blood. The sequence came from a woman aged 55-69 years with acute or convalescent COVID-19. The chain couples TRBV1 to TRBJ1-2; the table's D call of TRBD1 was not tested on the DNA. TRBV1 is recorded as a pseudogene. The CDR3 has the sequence CTSSQISRGGYTF. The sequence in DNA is TGCACCAGCAGCCAAATAAGCAGGGGCGGCTACACCTTC.